The 5 T cell receptor beta chains below all came from one sample that was sequenced in a study of blood T cell repertoires in COVID-19. Assay: immunoSEQ multiplex PCR; the TCRdb copy retains only in-frame clones and omits some. The repertoire consists of over 20,000 clones, with 86% occurring once and the leading ten covering roughly a quarter. The specimen was peripheral blood. The receptor source for this set is a human donor with active COVID-19. The donor label of this sample is uncertain.

The CDR3 loop reads CASSSGQETQYF. The CDR3 DNA sequence: TGTGCCAGCAGTAGCGGTCAAGAGACCCAGTACTTC. The chain links TRBV6-2 or TRBV6-3 to TRBJ2-5, with a tentative D call TRBD2 (5 bases). CDR1 is MNHEY and CDR2 is SVGEGT in the germline V gene. There are 12 residues in the CDR3. V was shortened by 5 bases and J by 2 bases, with 6 bases between the two germline ends.

This sequence joins TRBV2 and TRBJ1-2; the match to TRBD1 covers 7 bases. The CDR3 spans 15 residues. The germline gives CDR1 SNHLY, CDR2 FYNNEI. V lost 2 bases, J lost 7 bases, and 10 bases stayed unmatched. The CDR3 spells CASSERSTGEVGYTF. CDR3 sequence (DNA): TGTGCCAGCAGTGAACGAAGTACAGGGGAAGTTGGCTACACCTTC.

V and J are TRBV5-4 and TRBJ1-4, with TRBD1 identical over 9 bases. Germline assignment: CDR1 SGHNT and CDR2 YYREEE (reference sequence). The V gene end was trimmed by 4 bases and the J gene end by 6 bases; junction bases not matched to a gene: 4. This CDR3 comprises 14 residues. The CDR3 DNA follows: TGTGCCAGCAGCCGACAGGGGGTGGATGAAAAACTGTTTTTT. Translation gives CASSRQGVDEKLFF.

The rearrangement joins TRBV27 to TRBJ1-1, with TRBD1 identical over 7 bases. Trimming cost V 7 bases and J 1 base; bases outside gene matches: 6. The CDR3 runs 14 residues. Germline values: CDR1 MNHEY, CDR2 SMNVEV (reference sequence). The CDR3 region is CASNRQGPNTEAFF. The DNA for the CDR3 is TGTGCCAGCAATAGACAGGGACCGAACACTGAAGCTTTCTTT.

J is TRBJ2-7 and V is TRBV10-3, with TRBD2 as a possible D gene (6 bases). This CDR3 is built from 14 residues. Trimming cost V 3 bases and J 3 bases, with 12 bases left between them. The germline V gene encodes CDR1 ENHRY and CDR2 SYGVKD. DNA of the CDR3: TGTGCCATCAGTGAAATAGCGGAGTTCTACGAGCAGTACTTC. Translated, it gives CAISEIAEFYEQYF.